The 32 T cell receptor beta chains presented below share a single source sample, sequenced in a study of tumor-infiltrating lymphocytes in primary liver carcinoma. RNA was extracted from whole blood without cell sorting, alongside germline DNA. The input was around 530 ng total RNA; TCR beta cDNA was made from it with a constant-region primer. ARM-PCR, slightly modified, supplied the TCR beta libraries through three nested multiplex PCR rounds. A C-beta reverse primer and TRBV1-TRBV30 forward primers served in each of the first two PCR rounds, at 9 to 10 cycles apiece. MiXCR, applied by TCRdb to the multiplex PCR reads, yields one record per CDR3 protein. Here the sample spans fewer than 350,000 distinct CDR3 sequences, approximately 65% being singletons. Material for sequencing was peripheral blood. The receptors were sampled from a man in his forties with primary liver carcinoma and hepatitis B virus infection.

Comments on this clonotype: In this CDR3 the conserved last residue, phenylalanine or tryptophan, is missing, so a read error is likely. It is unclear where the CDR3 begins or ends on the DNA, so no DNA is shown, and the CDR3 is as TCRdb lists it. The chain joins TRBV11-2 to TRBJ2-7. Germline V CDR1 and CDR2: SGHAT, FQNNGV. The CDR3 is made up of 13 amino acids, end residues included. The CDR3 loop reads CASSLVGLFEHYY.

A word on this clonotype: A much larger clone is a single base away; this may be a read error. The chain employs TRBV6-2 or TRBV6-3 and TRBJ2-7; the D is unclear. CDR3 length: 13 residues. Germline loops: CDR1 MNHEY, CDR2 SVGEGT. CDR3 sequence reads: CASSYSTGLPYTF. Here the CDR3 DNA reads TGTGCCAGCAGTTACTCGACCGGGCTACCATATACCTTC.

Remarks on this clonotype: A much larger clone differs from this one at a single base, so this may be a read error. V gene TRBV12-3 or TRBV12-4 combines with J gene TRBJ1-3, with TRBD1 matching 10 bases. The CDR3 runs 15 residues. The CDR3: CTSSLGTGAGNTIYF. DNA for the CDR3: TGTACCAGCAGTTTGGGGACAGGGGCTGGAAACACCATATATTTT.

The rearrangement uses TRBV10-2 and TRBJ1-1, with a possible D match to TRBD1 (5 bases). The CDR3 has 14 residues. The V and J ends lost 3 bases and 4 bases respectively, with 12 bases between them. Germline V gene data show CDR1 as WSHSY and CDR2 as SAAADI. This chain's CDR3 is CASSDQGYGTEAFF. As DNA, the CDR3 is TGCGCCAGCAGTGACCAGGGATACGGCACTGAAGCTTTCTTT.

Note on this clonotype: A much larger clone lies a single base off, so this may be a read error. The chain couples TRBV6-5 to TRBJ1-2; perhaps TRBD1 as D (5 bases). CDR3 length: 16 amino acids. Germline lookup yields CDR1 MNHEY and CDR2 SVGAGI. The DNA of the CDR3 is TGTGCCAGCAGTAGGAAGAGCGGGGGTCTAGGCTATGGCTACGCCTTC. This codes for CASSRKSGGLGYGYAF.

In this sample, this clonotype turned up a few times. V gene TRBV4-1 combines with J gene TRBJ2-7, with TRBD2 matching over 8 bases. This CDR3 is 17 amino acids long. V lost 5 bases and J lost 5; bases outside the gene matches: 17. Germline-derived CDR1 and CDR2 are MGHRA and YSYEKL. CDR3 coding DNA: TGCGCCAGCAGCAGAGACTCCTCTGGCGGGAGGAGTAACGAGCAGTACTTC. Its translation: CASSRDSSGGRSNEQYF.

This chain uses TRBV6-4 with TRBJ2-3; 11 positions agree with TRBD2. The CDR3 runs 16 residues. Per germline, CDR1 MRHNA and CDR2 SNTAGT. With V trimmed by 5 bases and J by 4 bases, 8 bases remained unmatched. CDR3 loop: CASSLLAGGSPDTQYF. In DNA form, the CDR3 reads TGTGCCAGCAGTCTTCTAGCGGGAGGCAGCCCAGATACGCAGTATTTT.

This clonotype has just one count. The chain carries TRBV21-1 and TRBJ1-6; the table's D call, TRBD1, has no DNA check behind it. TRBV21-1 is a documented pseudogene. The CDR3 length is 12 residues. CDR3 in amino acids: CASSTRASLLHF. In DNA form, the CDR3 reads TGCGCCAGCAGCACCAGGGCTTCACTCCTCCACTTT.

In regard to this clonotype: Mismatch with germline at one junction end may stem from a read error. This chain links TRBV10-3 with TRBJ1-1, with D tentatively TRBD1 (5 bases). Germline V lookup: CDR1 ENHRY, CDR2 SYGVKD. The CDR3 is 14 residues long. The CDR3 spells CAISEQGMNAEAFF. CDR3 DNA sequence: TGTGCCATCAGTGAGCAGGGAATGAACGCTGAAGCTTTCTTT.

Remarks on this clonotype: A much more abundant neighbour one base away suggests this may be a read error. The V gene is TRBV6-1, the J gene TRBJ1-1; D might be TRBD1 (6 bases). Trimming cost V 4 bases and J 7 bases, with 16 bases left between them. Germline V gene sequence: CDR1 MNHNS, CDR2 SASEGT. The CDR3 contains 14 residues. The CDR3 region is CASSAVTGCGEAFF. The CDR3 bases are TGTGCCAGCAGTGCAGTCACAGGGTGCGGTGAAGCTTTCTTT.

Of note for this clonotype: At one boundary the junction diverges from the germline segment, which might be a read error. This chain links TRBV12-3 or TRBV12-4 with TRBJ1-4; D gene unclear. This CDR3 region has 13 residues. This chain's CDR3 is CASSLAGTEKLIF. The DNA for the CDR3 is TGTGCCAGCAGCCTGGCGGGTACTGAAAAACTGATTTTT.

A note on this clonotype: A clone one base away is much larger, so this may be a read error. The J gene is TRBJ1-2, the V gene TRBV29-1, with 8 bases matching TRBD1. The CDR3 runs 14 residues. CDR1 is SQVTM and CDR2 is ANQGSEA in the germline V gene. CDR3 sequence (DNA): TGCAGCGCCGGGGGTCAGGGGGCGGCTCGCGGCTACATCTTC. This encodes CSAGGQGAARGYIF.

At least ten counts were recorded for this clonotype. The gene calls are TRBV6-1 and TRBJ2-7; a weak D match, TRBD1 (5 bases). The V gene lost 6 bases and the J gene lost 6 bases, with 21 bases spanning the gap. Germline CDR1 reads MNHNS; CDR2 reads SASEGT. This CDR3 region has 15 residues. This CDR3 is CASRLNNGHESEQYF. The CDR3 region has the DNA TGTGCCAGCAGACTTAATAACGGACACGAGAGCGAGCAGTACTTC.

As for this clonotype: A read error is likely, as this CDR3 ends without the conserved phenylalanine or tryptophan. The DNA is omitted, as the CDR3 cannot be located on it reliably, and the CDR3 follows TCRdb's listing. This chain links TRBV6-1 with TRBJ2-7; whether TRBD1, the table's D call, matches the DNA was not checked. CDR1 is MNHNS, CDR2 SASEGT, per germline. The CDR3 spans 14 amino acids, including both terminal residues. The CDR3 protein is CASSESVWRCEQYL.

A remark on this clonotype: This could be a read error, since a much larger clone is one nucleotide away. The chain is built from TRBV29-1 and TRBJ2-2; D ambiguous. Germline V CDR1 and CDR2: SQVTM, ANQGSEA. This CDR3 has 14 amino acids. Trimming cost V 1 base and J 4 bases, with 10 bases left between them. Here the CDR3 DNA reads TGCAGCGTTGAAGTAGCCTTAGGCACCGGGGAGCTGTTTTTT. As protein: CSVEVALGTGELFF.

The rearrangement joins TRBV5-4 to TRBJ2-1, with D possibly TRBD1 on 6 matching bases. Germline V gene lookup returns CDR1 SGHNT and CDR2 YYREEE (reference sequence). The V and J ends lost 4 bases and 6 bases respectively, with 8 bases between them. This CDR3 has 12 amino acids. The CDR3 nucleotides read TGTGCCAGCAGCAGGGACACCAATGAGCAGTTCTTC. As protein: CASSRDTNEQFF.

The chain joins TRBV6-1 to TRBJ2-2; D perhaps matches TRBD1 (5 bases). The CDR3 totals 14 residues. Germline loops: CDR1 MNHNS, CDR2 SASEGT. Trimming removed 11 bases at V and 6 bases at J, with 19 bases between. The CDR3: CARIPGIGAGELFF. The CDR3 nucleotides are TGTGCCCGCATTCCTGGCATAGGGGCCGGGGAGCTGTTTTTT.

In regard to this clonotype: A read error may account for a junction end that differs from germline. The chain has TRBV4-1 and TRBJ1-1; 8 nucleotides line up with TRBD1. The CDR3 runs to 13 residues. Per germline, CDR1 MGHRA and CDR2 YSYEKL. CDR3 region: CASSRDRGTETFF. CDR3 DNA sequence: TGCGCCAGCAGCCGTGACAGGGGCACTGAAACTTTCTTT.

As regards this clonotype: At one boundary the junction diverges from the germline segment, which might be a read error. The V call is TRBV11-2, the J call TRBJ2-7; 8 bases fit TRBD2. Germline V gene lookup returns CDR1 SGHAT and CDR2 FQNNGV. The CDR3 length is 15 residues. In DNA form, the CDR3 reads TGTGCCAACAGCTACGCCGGGACTAGGCTCTACGTGCAGTACTTC. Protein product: CANSYAGTRLYVQYF.

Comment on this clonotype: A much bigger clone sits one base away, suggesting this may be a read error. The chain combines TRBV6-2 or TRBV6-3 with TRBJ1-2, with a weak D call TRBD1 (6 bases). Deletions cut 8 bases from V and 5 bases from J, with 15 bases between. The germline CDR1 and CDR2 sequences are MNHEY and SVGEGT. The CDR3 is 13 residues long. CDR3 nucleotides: TGTGCCAGCGTCGGGACATTATCGTATGGCTACACCTTC. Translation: CASVGTLSYGYTF.

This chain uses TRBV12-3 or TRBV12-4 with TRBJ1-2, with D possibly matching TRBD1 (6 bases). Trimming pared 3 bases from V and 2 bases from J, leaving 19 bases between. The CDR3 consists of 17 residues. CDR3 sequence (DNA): TGTGCCAGCAGTTTGGATAAGACAGGCAGTTACAACTATGGCTACACCTTC. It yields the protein CASSLDKTGSYNYGYTF.

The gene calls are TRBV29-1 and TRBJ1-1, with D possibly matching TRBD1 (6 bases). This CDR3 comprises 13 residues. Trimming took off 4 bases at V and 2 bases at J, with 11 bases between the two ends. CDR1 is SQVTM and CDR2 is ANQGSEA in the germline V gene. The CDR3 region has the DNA TGCAGCGTTGTGAGGGGGGCTAACACTGAAGCTTTCTTT. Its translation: CSVVRGANTEAFF.

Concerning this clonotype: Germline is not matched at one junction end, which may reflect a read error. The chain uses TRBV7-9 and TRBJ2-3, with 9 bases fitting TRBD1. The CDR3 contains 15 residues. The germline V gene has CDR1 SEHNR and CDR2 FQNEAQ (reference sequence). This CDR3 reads CASSPGTGHTDTHYF. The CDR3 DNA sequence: TGTGCCAGCAGCCCCGGGACAGGGCACACAGATACGCATTATTTT.

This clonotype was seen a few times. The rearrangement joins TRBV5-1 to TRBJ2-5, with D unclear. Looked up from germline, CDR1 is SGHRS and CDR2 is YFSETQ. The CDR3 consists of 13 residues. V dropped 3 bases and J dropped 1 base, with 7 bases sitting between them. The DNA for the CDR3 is TGCGCCAGCAGCTCGGTCAGCCAAGAGACCCAGTACTTC. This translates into CASSSVSQETQYF.

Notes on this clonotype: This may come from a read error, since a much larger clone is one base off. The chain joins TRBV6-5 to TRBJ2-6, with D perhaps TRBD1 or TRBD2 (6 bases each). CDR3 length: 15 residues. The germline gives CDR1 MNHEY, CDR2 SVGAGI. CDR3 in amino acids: CASSYSSPGANVLAF. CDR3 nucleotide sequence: TGTGCCAGCAGTTACTCGTCTCCGGGGGCCAACGTCCTGGCTTTC.

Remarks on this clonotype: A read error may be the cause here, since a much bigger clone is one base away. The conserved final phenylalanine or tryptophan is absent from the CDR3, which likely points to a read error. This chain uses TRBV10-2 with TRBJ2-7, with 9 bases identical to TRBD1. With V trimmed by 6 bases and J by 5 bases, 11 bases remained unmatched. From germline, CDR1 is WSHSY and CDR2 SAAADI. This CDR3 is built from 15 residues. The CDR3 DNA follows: TGCGCCAGCAGCAAGCCGGGACAGGGAATTAACGAGCAGTACCTC. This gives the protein CASSKPGQGINEQYL.

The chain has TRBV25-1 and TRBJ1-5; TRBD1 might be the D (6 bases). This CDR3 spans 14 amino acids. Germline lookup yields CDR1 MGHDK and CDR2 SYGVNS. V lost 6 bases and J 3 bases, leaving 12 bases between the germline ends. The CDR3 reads CASRAQGDNQPQHF. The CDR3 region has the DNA TGTGCCAGCAGAGCACAGGGCGACAATCAGCCCCAGCATTTT.

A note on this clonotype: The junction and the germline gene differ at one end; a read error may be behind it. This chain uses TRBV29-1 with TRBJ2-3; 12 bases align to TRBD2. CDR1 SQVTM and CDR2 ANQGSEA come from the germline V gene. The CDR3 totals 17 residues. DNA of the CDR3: TGCAGCGTTGAAGGTATTAGGACTAGCGGGAAACCGGATATGCAGTATTTT. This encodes CSVEGIRTSGKPDMQYF.

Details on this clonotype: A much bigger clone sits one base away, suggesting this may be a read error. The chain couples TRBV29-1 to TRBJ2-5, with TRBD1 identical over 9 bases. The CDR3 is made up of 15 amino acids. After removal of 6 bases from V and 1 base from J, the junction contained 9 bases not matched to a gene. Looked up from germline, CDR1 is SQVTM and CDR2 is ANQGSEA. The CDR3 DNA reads TGCAGCGTCTGTAAGACGGGACAGGGCCAAGAGACCCAGTACTTC. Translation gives CSVCKTGQGQETQYF.

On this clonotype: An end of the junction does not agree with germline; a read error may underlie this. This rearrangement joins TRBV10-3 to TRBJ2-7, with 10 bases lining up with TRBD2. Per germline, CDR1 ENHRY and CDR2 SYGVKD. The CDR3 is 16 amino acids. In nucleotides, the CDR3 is TGTGCCATCGGGCTCACTAGCGGGACCGACGCCTACGAGCAGCACTTC. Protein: CAIGLTSGTDAYEQHF.

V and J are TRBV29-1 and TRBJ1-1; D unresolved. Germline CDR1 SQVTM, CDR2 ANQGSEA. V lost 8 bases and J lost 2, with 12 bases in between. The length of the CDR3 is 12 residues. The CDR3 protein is CSLQKVNTEAFF. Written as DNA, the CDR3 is TGCAGCCTTCAAAAAGTAAACACTGAAGCTTTCTTT.

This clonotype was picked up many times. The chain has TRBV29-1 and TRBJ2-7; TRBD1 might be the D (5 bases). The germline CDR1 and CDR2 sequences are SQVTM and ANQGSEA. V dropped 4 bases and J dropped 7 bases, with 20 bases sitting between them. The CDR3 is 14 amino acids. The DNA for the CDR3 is TGCAGCGTTGTTGTCCCCTCGGCAGGGTCGGAGCAGTACTTC. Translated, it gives CSVVVPSAGSEQYF.